Listed here are 11 T cell receptor beta chains from one sample, sequenced in a study of CD8 T cells in ankylosing spondylitis. TCRdb reprocessed the 5' RACE reads via MiXCR and lists one record per CDR3 protein. Of hundreds of thousands of distinct CDR3 sequences listed, 8% to 9.5% are singletons. Sequenced input: blood, either unsorted or a sorted T cell fraction (not recorded which). The receptor source for this set is a male donor with ankylosing spondylitis or in good health (not recorded which).

This clonotype was recorded many times. V and J are TRBV10-3 and TRBJ2-6; possibly TRBD2 for D (5 bases). Germline assignment: CDR1 ENHRY and CDR2 SYGVKD. CDR3 length: 14 residues. V lost 11 bases to trimming and J lost 1 base, with 12 bases between them. The CDR3 coding sequence is TGTGCCCTCTCAGAGGGTTCTGGGGCCAACGTCCTGACTTTC. Translated, it gives CALSEGSGANVLTF.

This clonotype appeared a few times. The gene calls are TRBV7-9 and TRBJ2-7, with D maybe TRBD1 (5 bases). The ends were cut back, 5 bases at V and 4 bases at J, with 24 bases in the middle. Per germline, CDR1 SEHNR and CDR2 FQNEAQ (reference sequence). The CDR3 totals 17 residues. The DNA of the CDR3 is TGTGCCAGCAGCCAAGGCCAGACAGTGGGATGGGATTACGAGCAGTACTTC. Its protein product is CASSQGQTVGWDYEQYF.

There are a few counts of this clonotype. This chain connects TRBV10-2 to TRBJ2-2; TRBD1 is a possible D gene (6 bases). CDR1 and CDR2 from the germline V gene are WSHSY and SAAADI. The V gene lost 4 bases and the J gene lost 0 bases, with 15 bases spanning the gap. The CDR3 covers 17 residues. As DNA, the CDR3 is TGCGCCAGCAGTGGCCCCCGACAGGTAGCGAACACCGGGGAGCTGTTTTTT. It codes for CASSGPRQVANTGELFF.

This clonotype occurred a few times. The junction differs from germline at one of its ends, possibly a read error. The gene calls are TRBV3-1 and TRBJ2-1; D gene uncertain. Germline assignment: CDR1 LGHDT and CDR2 YNNKEL (reference sequence). This CDR3 is built from 15 residues. The CDR3: CACSQVIISHNEQFF. The CDR3 DNA is TGTGCCTGCAGCCAAGTGATCATTAGCCACAATGAGCAGTTCTTC.

J is TRBJ2-7 and V is TRBV5-1; the match to TRBD1 covers 10 bases. V lost 4 bases to trimming and J lost 7 bases; unmatched junction nucleotides: 8. Germline values: CDR1 SGHRS, CDR2 YFSETQ. This CDR3 is built from 14 residues. CDR3 sequence: CASSGGTGAGEQYF. Here the CDR3 DNA reads TGCGCCAGCAGCGGAGGGACAGGGGCGGGGGAGCAGTACTTC.

This chain links TRBV6-5 with TRBJ2-2, with a tentative D call TRBD2 (6 bases). Germline V gene lookup returns CDR1 MNHEY and CDR2 SVGAGI. The length of the CDR3 is 17 residues. The V and J ends lost 0 bases and 5 bases respectively, with 16 bases between them. The DNA of the CDR3 is TGTGCCAGCAGTTACTCGGGTGGGGGAGGAGAAACCGGGGAGCTGTTTTTT. Residues: CASSYSGGGGETGELFF.

This clonotype occurred a few times. This chain uses TRBV19 with TRBJ2-1, with 7 bases lining up with TRBD1. The length of the CDR3 is 17 residues. V lost 8 bases, J lost 0 bases, and 13 bases stayed unmatched. The germline V gene encodes CDR1 LNHDA and CDR2 SQIVND (reference sequence). CDR3 protein: CASSRFLRDSSYNEQFF. The CDR3 bases are TGTGCCAGTTCCCGCTTCCTCCGGGACAGCTCCTACAATGAGCAGTTCTTC.

This clonotype came up a few times. The rearrangement links TRBV9 to TRBJ2-5, with TRBD1 matching over 7 bases. Losses at the gene ends were 0 bases for V and 5 bases for J; bases not matched to a gene: 4. There are 14 residues in the CDR3. Germline CDR1 and CDR2: SGDLS and YYNGEE. The CDR3 DNA reads as TGTGCCAGCAGCGTAGAGAGGGGGCGGGAGACCCAGTACTTC. This translates into CASSVERGRETQYF.

This clonotype occurred a few times. The chain has TRBV5-5 and TRBJ2-3; 7 bases are shared with TRBD1. Germline CDR1 and CDR2: SGHKS and YYEKEE (reference sequence). V shed 6 bases, J shed 5 bases, and the junction held 12 bases outside the gene matches. The CDR3 extends over 15 amino acids. CDR3 sequence reads: CASTRRQGMEDTQYF. The CDR3 nucleotides are TGTGCCAGCACCAGAAGACAGGGAATGGAAGATACGCAGTATTTT.

The chain has TRBV5-6 and TRBJ2-7; tentative D call: TRBD1 (5 bases). Germline lookup yields CDR1 SGHDT and CDR2 YYEEEE. This CDR3 contains 15 residues. Trimming shortened V by 0 bases and J by 3 bases, and 13 bases separated the two germline ends. CDR3 residues: CASSLGQLFGYEQYF. The CDR3 nucleotides read TGTGCCAGCAGCTTGGGACAGCTCTTTGGCTACGAGCAGTACTTC.

This clonotype was detected many times. The rearrangement uses TRBV5-1 and TRBJ2-3; the match to TRBD2 covers 7 bases. In germline, CDR1 is SGHRS, CDR2 YFSETQ. The CDR3 extends over 13 amino acids. With 4 bases clipped from V and 4 bases from J, the junction kept 3 bases outside the gene matches. DNA of the CDR3: TGCGCCAGCAGCAGCGGGACCTCAGATACGCAGTATTTT. Its protein product is CASSSGTSDTQYF.